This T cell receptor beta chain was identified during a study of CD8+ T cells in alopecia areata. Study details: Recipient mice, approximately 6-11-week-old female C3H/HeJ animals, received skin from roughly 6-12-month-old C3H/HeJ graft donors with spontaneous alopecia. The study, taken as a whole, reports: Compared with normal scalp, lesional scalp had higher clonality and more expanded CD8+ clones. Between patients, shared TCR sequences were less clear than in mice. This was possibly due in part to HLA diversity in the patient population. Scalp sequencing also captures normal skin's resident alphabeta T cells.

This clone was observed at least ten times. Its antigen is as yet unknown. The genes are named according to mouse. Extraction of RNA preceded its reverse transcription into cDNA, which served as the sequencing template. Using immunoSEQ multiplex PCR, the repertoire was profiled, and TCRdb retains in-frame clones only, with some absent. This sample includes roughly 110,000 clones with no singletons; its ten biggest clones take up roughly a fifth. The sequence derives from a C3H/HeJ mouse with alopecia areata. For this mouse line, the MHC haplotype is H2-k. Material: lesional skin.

CDR3 DNA (partial): TGTGCCAGCAGTGACAGATCGTAT. The encoded protein is CASSDRSY. The entire CDR3 is CASSDRSYEQYF. The chain employs TRBV13-3 and TRBJ2-7; no firm D call. Read data end 4 residues before the CDR3 end; the end is taken from the germline J gene. CDR1 is NNHDY and CDR2 is SYVADS in the germline V gene. The CDR3 runs 12 residues.